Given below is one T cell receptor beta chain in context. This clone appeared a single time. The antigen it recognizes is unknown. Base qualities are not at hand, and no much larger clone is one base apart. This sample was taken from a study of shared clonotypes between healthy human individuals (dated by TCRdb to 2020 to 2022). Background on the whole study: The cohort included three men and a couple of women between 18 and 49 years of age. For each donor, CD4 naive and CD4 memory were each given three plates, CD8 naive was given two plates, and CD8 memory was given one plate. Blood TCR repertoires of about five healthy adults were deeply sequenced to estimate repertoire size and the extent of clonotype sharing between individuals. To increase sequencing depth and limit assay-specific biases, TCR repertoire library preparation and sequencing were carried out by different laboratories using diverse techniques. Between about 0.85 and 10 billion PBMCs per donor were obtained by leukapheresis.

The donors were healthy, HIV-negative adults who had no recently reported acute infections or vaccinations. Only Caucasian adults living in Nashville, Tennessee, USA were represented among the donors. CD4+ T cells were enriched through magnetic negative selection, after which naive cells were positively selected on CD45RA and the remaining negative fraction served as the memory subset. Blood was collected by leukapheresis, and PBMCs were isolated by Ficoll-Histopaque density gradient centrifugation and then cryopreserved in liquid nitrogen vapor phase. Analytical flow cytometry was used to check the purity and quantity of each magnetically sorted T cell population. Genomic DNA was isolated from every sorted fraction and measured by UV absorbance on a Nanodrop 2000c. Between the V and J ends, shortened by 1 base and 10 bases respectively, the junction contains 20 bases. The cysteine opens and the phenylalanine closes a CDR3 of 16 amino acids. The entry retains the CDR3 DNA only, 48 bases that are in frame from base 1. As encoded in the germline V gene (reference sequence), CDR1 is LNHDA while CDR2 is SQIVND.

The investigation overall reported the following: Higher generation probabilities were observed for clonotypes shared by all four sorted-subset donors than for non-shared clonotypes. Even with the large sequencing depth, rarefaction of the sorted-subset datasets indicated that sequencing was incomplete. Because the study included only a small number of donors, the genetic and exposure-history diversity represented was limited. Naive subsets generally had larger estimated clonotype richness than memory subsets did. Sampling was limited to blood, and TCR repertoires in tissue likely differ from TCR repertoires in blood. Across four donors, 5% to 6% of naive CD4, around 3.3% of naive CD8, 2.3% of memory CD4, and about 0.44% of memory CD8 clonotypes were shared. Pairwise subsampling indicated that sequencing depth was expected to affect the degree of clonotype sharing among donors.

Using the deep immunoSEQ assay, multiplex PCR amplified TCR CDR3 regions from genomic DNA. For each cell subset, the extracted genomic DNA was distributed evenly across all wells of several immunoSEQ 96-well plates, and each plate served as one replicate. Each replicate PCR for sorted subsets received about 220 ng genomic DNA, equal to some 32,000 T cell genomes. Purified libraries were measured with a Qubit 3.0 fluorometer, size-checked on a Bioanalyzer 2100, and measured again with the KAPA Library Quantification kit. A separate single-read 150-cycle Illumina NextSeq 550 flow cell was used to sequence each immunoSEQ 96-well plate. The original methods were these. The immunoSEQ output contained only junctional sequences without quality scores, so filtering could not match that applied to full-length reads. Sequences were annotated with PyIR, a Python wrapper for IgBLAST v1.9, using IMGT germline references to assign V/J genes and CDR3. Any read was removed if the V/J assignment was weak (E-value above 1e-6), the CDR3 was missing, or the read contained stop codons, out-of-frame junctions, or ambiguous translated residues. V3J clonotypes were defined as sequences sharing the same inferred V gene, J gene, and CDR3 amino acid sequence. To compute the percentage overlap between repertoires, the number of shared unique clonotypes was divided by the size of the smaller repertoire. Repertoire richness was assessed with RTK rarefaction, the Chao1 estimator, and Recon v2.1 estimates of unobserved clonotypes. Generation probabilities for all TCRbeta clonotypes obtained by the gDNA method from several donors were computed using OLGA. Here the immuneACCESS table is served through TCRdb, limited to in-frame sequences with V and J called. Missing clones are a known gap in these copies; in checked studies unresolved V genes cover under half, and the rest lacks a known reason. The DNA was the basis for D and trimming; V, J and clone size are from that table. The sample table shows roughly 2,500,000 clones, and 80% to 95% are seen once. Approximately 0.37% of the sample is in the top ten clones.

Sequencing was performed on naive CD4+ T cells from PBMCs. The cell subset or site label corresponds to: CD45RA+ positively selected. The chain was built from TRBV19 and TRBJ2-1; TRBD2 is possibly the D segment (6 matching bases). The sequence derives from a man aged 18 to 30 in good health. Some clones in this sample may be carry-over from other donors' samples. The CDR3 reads CASSIVTGVRLGEQFF. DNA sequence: TGTGCCAGTAGTATAGTTACGGGGGTTCGCCTTGGGGAGCAGTTCTTC.